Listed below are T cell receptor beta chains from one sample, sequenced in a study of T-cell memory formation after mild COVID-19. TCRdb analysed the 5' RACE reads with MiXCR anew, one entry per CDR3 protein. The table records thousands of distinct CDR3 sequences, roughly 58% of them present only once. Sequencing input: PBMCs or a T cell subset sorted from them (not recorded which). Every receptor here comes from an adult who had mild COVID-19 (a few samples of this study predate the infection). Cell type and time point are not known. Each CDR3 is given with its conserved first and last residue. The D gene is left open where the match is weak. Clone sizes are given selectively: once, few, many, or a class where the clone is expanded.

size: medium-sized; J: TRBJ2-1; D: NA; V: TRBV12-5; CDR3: CASGLMTGPRGEQFF; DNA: TGTGCTAGTGGTTTGATGACGGGCCCGCGAGGTGAGCAGTTCTTC
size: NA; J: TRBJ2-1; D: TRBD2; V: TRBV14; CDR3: CASSSRTSGSYNEQFF; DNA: TGTGCCAGCAGCTCGCGGACTAGCGGGAGTTACAATGAGCAGTTCTTC
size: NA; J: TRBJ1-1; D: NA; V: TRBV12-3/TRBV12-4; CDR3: CASSHPLGPEAFF; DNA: TGTGCCAGCAGTCACCCTCTGGGCCCTGAAGCTTTCTTT
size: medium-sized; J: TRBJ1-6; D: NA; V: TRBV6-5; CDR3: CASSYGPYNSPLHF; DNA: TGTGCCAGCAGTTACGGGCCCTATAATTCACCCCTCCACTTT
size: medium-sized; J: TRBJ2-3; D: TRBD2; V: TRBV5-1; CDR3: CASSVSSGGFGDTQYF; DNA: TGCGCCAGCAGCGTATCTAGCGGGGGCTTCGGAGATACGCAGTATTTT
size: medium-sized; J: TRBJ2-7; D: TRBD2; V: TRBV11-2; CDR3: CASSRPSGGYEQYF; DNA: TGTGCCAGCAGCCGCCCTAGCGGGGGTTACGAGCAGTACTTC
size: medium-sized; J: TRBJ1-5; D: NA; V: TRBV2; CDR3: CASSAGGAGQPQHF; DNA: TGTGCCAGCAGCGCCGGCGGGGCCGGTCAGCCCCAGCATTTT
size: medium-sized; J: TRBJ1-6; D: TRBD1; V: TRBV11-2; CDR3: CASTQQAGGSSPLHF; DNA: TGTGCCAGCACCCAACAGGCAGGGGGCTCCTCACCCCTCCACTTT
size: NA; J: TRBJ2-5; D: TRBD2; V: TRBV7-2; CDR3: CASSLAAGGGETQYF; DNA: TGTGCCAGCAGCTTAGCGGCGGGAGGTGGGGAGACCCAGTACTTC
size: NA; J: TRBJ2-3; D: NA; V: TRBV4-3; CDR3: CASSQDGFPRPQYF; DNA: TGCGCCAGCAGCCAAGATGGGTTTCCTCGCCCGCAGTATTTT
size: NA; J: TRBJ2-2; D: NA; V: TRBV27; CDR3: CASSLRGGELFF; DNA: TGTGCCAGCAGTTTACGGGGCGGGGAGCTGTTTTTT
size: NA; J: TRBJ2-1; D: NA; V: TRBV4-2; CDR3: CASSQDSPGAYNEQFF; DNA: TGTGCCAGCAGCCAAGATTCCCCGGGAGCCTACAATGAGCAGTTCTTC
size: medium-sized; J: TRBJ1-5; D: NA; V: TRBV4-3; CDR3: CASSQDGGSNQPQHF; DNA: TGCGCCAGCAGCCAAGATGGTGGTAGCAATCAGCCCCAGCATTTT